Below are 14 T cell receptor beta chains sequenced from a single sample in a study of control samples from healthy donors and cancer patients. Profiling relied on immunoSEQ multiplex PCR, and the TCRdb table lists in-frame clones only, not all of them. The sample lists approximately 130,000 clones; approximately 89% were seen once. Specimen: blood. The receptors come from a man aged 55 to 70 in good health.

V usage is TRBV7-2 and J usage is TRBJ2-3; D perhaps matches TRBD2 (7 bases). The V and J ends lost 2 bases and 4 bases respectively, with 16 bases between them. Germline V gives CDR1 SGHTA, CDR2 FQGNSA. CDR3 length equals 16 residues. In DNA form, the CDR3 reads TGTGCCAGCAGCTTATTAGGGGGGGCCGGTGCAGATACGCAGTATTTT. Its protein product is CASSLLGGAGADTQYF.

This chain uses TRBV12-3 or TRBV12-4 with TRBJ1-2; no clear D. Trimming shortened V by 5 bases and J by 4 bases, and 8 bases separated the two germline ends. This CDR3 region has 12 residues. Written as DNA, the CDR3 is TGTGCCAGCAGTCCGGGGAGCTATGGCTACACCTTC. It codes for CASSPGSYGYTF.

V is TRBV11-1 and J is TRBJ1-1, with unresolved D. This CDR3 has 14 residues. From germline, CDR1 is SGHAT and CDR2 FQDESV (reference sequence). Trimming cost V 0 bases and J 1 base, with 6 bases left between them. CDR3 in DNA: TGTGCCAGCAGCTTAGCGGCAGGGAACACTGAAGCTTTCTTT. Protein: CASSLAAGNTEAFF.

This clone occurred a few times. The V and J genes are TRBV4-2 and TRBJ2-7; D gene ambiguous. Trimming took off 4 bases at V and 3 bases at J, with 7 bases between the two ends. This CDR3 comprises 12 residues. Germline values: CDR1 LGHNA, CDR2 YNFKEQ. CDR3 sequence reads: CASSPPDYEQYF. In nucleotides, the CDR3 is TGTGCCAGCAGCCCTCCCGACTACGAGCAGTACTTC.

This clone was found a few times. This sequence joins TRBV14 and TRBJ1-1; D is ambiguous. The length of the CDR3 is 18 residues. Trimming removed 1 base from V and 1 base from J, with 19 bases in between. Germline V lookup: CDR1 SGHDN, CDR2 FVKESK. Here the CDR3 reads CASSQGGIYATENTEAFF. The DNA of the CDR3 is TGTGCCAGCAGCCAAGGAGGGATTTATGCGACGGAGAACACTGAAGCTTTCTTT.

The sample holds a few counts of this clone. The CDR3 sequence: CASSVTGGDQETQYF. The CDR3 DNA reads TGTGCCAGCAGCGTCACAGGGGGGGATCAAGAGACCCAGTACTTC. This chain uses TRBV9 with TRBJ2-5; D may be TRBD1 (8 bases). The CDR3 runs to 15 residues. Germline CDR1 reads SGDLS; CDR2 reads YYNGEE. V lost 2 bases and J 2 bases, leaving 13 bases between the germline ends.

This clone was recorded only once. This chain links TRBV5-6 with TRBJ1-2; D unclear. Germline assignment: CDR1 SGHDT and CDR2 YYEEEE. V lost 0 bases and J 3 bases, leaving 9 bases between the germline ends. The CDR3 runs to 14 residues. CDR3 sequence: CASSLGSGHYGYTF. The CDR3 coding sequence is TGTGCCAGCAGCTTGGGGTCCGGTCACTATGGCTACACCTTC.

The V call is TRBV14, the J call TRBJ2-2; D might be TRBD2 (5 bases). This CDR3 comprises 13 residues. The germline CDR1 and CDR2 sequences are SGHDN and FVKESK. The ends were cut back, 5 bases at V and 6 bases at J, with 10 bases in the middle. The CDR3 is CASSGLPAGELFF. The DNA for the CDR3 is TGTGCCAGCAGCGGACTCCCGGCCGGGGAGCTGTTTTTT.

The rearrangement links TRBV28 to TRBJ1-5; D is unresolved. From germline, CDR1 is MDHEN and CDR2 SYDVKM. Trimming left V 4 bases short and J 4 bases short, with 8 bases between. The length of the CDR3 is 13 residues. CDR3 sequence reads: CASSWGINQPQHF. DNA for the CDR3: TGTGCCAGCAGTTGGGGAATAAATCAGCCCCAGCATTTT.

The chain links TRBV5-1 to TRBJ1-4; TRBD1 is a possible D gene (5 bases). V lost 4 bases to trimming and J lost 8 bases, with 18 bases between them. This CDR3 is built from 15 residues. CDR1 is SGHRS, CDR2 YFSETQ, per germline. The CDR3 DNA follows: TGCGCCAGCAGCCGCGGACAACCATCTTCCGAAAAACTGTTTTTT. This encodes CASSRGQPSSEKLFF.

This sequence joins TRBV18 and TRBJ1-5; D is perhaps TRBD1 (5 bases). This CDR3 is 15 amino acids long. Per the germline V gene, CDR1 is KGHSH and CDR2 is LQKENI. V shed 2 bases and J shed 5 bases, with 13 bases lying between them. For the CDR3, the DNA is TGTGCCAGCTCACCAGCGAGGGGATACGATCAGCCCCAGCATTTT. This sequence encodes CASSPARGYDQPQHF.

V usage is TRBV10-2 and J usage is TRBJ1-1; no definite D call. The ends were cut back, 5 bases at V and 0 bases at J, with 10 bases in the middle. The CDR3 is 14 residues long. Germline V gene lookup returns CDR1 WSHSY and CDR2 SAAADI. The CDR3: CASSWAEMNTEAFF. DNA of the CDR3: TGCGCCAGCAGTTGGGCGGAGATGAACACTGAAGCTTTCTTT.

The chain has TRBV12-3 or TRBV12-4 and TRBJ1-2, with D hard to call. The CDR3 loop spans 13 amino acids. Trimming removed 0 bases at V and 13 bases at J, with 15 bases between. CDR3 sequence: CASSLALRGKSTF. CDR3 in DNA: TGTGCCAGCAGTTTAGCGCTTCGGGGAAAGAGCACCTTC.

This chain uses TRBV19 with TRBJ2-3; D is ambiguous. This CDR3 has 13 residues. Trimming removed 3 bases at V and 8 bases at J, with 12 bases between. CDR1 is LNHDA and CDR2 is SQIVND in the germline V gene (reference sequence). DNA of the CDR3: TGTGCCAGTAGTATCCTAGAAACCGGTACGCAGTATTTT. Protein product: CASSILETGTQYF.